These T cell receptor beta chains were read from a single sample in a study of T cells in Graves' hyperthyroidism and ophthalmopathy. MiXCR, applied by TCRdb to the multiplex PCR reads, yields one record per CDR3 protein. The sample records around 720,000 distinct CDR3 sequences, approximately 40% being singletons. The sequenced sample consisted of blood. The receptors shown here come from a woman aged 40 to 50 with Graves' hyperthyroidism. CDR3s include the opening cysteine and the closing phenylalanine or tryptophan. The D gene is left open where the match is weak. The listing skips clone size in some rows; elsewhere it reads once, few, many or a size class.

d_gene | j_gene | len | abundance | v_gene | CDR3aa | CDR3nt
TRBD1 | TRBJ2-4 | 16 | . | TRBV10-3 | CAISEGTDAAKNIQYF | TGTGCCATCAGTGAGGGGACAGATGCGGCCAAAAACATTCAGTACTTC
TRBD1 | TRBJ2-5 | 15 | few | TRBV7-9 | CASSLGDRPKKTQYF | TGTGCCAGCAGCTTAGGGGACAGGCCCAAGAAGACCCAGTACTTC
. | TRBJ1-1 | 15 | . | TRBV7-9 | CASSWGADKNTEAFF | TGTGCCAGCAGCTGGGGGGCAGACAAGAACACTGAAGCTTTCTTT
. | TRBJ1-6 | 12 | many | TRBV20-1 | CSARGYNSPLHF | TGCAGTGCTAGGGGTTATAATTCACCCCTCCACTTT
TRBD2 | TRBJ2-7 | 14 | . | TRBV20-1 | CSASRRSYPGGQYF | TGCAGTGCTAGCCGACGGAGTTACCCGGGGGGGCAGTACTTC
TRBD1 | TRBJ1-5 | 15 | . | TRBV24-1 | CATSDKQTGFQPQHF | TGTGCCACCAGTGATAAACAGACAGGGTTTCAGCCCCAGCATTTT
. | TRBJ1-1 | 15 | many | TRBV10-3 | CAISRIPDRDTEAFF | TGTGCCATCAGTAGGATACCCGACCGGGACACCGAAGCTTTCTTT
. | TRBJ2-5 | 14 | . | TRBV5-1 | CASSPQGSKETQYF | TGCGCCAGCAGCCCGCAGGGCAGCAAAGAGACCCAGTACTTC
TRBD1 | TRBJ1-1 | 12 | many | TRBV20-1 | CSASIQGGKAFF | TGCAGTGCTAGTATCCAGGGGGGTAAAGCTTTCTTT
TRBD1 | TRBJ1-2 | 16 | few | TRBV6-6 | CASSRVGGGSFGGYTF | TGTGCCAGCAGCCGCGTCGGAGGGGGCTCGTTTGGGGGCTACACCTTC
. | TRBJ2-2 | 16 | . | TRBV10-3 | CASSFQSIGTTGELFF | TGTGCCAGCAGTTTCCAAAGCATCGGGACTACCGGGGAGCTGTTTTTT
. | TRBJ1-5 | 15 | . | TRBV19 | CASRLLTGHNQPQHF | TGTGCCAGTAGGCTACTCACAGGGCACAATCAGCCCCAGCATTTT
. | TRBJ2-5 | 14 | many | TRBV20-1 | CSAPRGGFQETQYF | TGCAGTGCACCCCGAGGGGGATTCCAAGAGACCCAGTACTTC
TRBD2 | TRBJ2-5 | 15 | . | TRBV20-1 | CSAMGQAGGPETQYF | TGCAGTGCTATGGGGCAAGCGGGGGGCCCGGAGACCCAGTACTTC
. | TRBJ1-3 | 12 | few | TRBV30 | CAVGNSGNTIYF | TGTGCCGTGGGAAACTCTGGAAACACCATATATTTT
. | TRBJ2-5 | 15 | . | TRBV7-8 | CASSKYYGIQETQYF | TGTGCCAGCAGCAAATATTACGGGATCCAAGAGACCCAGTACTTC
. | TRBJ1-6 | 15 | . | TRBV10-3 | CASSYSRGGGSPLHF | TGTGCCAGCAGTTACTCGAGAGGGGGTGGTTCACCCCTCCACTTT
. | TRBJ2-7 | 15 | few | TRBV13 | CASSLGGQSSYEQYF | TGTGCCAGCAGCTTAGGTGGTCAGAGCTCCTACGAGCAGTACTTC
. | TRBJ1-6 | 15 | once | TRBV2 | CASSGGFGVRSPLHF | TGTGCCAGCAGTGGGGGTTTCGGGGTGCGGTCACCCCTCCACTTT
. | TRBJ1-1 | 13 | many | TRBV7-8 | CASSFTGQGEAFF | TGTGCCAGCAGCTTTACAGGCCAGGGTGAAGCTTTCTTT
. | TRBJ2-6 | 15 | . | TRBV20-1 | CSASRSSSGANVLTF | TGCAGTGCTAGTAGATCAAGCTCTGGGGCCAACGTCCTGACTTTC
. | TRBJ1-2 | 16 | . | TRBV4-3 | CASSQDQPATNYGYTF | TGCGCCAGCAGCCAAGATCAGCCAGCGACTAACTATGGCTACACCTTC
. | TRBJ1-5 | 14 | few | TRBV12-3/TRBV12-4 | CASSPVDTYQPQHF | TGTGCCAGCAGTCCTGTGGACACCTATCAGCCCCAGCATTTT
. | TRBJ2-2 | 14 | many | TRBV7-9 | CASSLVAAHGELFF | TGTGCCAGCAGCTTAGTAGCCGCGCACGGGGAGCTGTTTTTT
. | TRBJ2-7 | 13 | few | TRBV12-3/TRBV12-4 | CASSFSGAHEQYF | TGTGCCAGCAGTTTCTCAGGGGCCCACGAGCAGTACTTC
. | TRBJ2-3 | 11 | . | TRBV24-1 | CATSVTDTQYF | TGTGCCACCAGTGTCACAGATACGCAGTATTTT
. | TRBJ2-7 | 14 | . | TRBV6-5 | CAISYSTHGGEQYF | TGTGCCATCAGTTACAGTACCCATGGGGGCGAGCAGTACTTC
. | TRBJ1-2 | 12 | few | TRBV6-2/TRBV6-3 | CASSSPNYGYTF | TGTGCCAGCAGTTCCCCCAACTATGGCTACACCTTC